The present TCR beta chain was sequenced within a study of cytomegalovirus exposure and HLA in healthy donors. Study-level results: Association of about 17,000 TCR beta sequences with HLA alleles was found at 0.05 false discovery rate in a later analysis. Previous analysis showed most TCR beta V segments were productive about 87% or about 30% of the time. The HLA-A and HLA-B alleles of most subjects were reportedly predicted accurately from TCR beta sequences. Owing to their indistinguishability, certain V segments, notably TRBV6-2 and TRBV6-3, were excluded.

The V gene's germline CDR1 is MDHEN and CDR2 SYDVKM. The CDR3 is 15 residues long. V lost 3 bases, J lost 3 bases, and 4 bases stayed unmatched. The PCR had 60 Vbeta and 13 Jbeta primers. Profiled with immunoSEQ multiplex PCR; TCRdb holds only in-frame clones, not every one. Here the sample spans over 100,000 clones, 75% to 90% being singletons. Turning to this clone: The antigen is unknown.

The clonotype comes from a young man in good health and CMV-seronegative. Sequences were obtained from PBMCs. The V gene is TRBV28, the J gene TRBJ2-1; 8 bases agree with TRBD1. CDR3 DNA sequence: TGTGCCAGCAGTTTTGACAGGGGTTACTACAATGAGCAGTTCTTC. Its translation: CASSFDRGYYNEQFF.